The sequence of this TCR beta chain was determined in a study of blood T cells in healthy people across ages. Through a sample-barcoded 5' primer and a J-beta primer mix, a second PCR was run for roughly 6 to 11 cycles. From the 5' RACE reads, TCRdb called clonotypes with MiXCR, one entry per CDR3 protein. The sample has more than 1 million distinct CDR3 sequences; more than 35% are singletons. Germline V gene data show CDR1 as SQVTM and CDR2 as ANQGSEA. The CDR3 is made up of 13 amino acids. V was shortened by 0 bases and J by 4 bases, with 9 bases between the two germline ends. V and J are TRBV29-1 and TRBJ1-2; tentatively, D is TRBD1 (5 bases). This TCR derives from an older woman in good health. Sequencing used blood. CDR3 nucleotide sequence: TGCAGCGTTGAAGATCCTACAGGCTATGGCTACACCTTC. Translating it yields CSVEDPTGYGYTF.